The following is a T cell receptor (beta chain) sequence with its context. In the authors' workflow: Reference gene primer amplification gave estimated nucleated cell counts. TCRdb keeps only in-frame clones here, not all; method: immunoSEQ multiplex PCR. V and J calls plus clone size are reproduced from that table; the DNA served to infer D and trimming. Among 110,000 to 150,000 clones listed, more than 75% were seen once. The sample belongs to a study of blood T cell repertoires in COVID-19. Looking at the study overall: The study drew acute and convalescent COVID-19 samples from the United States, Italy and Spain.

This study enrolled people aged roughly 18 to 100 from under 25 US geographic areas. Trimming shortened V by 5 bases and J by 4 bases, and 14 bases separated the two germline ends. CDR1 MNHEY and CDR2 SVGAGI come from the germline V gene. The CDR3 sequence is 14 residues long. This sequence joins TRBV6-5 and TRBJ1-2; possibly TRBD1 for D (6 bases). The sequence was obtained from a man aged 60-69 years who had recovered from COVID-19. Sequenced input: PBMCs or T cells enriched from blood (not recorded which). The CDR3 nucleotides are TGTGCCAGCAGTCTACAGGGTCAGAGCTATGGCTACACCTTC. Residues: CASSLQGQSYGYTF.